This TCR beta chain was captured in a study of blood T cell repertoires in COVID-19. Study-wide background: Specimens from acute and convalescent COVID-19 originated in the United States, Italy and Spain.

In assigning cohorts, the study relied on participant-reported clinical history. From germline, CDR1 is GTSNPN and CDR2 SVGIG (reference sequence). The CDR3 sequence is 13 residues long. Unmatched junction bases numbered 9, after V lost 2 bases and J lost 9 bases. TCRdb's table, derived via immunoSEQ multiplex PCR, lists solely in-frame clones and lacks some. The profile shows about 480,000 clones, 80% to 90% of them singletons. The TCR originated in a woman in her sixties or seventies who had recovered from COVID-19. The chain recombines TRBV30 with TRBJ1-1, with TRBD1 identical over 7 bases. The specimen was PBMCs or T cells enriched from blood (not recorded which). The CDR3 nucleotides read TGTGCCTGGAGTTTGAAGGGGGCGATTCAAGCTTTCTTT. Translating it yields CAWSLKGAIQAFF.